The 22 T cell receptor beta chains below were found in one sample sequenced in a study of PD-L1 blockade in urothelial cancer. Using immunoSEQ multiplex PCR, the repertoire was profiled, and TCRdb retains in-frame clones only, with some absent. The sample lists about 52,000 clones, approximately 84% occurring once. Time point here: pretreatment peripheral blood. Sequenced here: PBMCs, sampled around atezolizumab (anti-PD-L1) treatment. These receptor sequences come from a man aged 45 to 65 with urothelial cancer.

The chain's CDR3 is CASSFRDPADTQYF. The DNA of the CDR3 is TGTGCCAGCAGCTTCCGGGATCCCGCGGATACGCAGTATTTT. This sequence joins TRBV5-6 and TRBJ2-3; perhaps TRBD2 as D (5 bases). Looked up from germline, CDR1 is SGHDT and CDR2 is YYEEEE. The V and J ends lost 2 bases and 6 bases respectively, with 13 bases between them. The CDR3 contains 14 residues.

The gene calls are TRBV11-2 and TRBJ1-3; no reliable D call. Germline V gene sequence: CDR1 SGHAT, CDR2 FQNNGV. Trimming stripped 6 bases from V and 2 bases from J, with 8 bases between. The CDR3 length is 13 residues. CDR3 DNA: TGTGCCAGCAGGAGGGATCCTGGAAACACCATATATTTT. Encoded protein: CASRRDPGNTIYF.

This clone has a single count. CDR3: CASGAGDTPDTQYF. The CDR3 DNA reads as TGCGCCAGCGGGGCGGGGGATACCCCGGATACGCAGTATTTT. The chain joins TRBV5-1 to TRBJ2-3, with 7 bases aligning to TRBD2. There are 14 residues in the CDR3. Germline CDR1 and CDR2: SGHRS and YFSETQ. V was clipped by 7 bases and J by 6 bases; unmatched bases: 11. The whole variable domain, filled in from reference TRBV5-1 and TRBJ2-3, reads KAGVTQTPRYLIKTRGQQVTLSCSPISGHRSVSWYQQTPGQGLQFLFEYFSETQRNKGNFPGRFSGRQFSNSRSEMNVSTLELGDSALYLCASGAGDTPDTQYFGPGTRLTVL.

The chain carries TRBV29-1 and TRBJ2-7; 7 positions match TRBD2. Germline CDR1 and CDR2: SQVTM and ANQGSEA. The CDR3 has 13 residues. The J segment lost 0 bases and the V segment lost 4 bases, leaving 3 bases of the junction unmatched. CDR3 loop: CSVVGGSSYEQYF. The CDR3 coding sequence is TGCAGCGTTGTGGGGGGGAGCTCCTACGAGCAGTACTTC.

The rearrangement uses TRBV5-5 and TRBJ2-2, with 9 bases matching TRBD1. Per germline, CDR1 SGHKS and CDR2 YYEKEE (reference sequence). CDR3 length equals 18 residues. J lost 2 bases, V lost 0 bases, and 8 bases had no gene match. Written as DNA, the CDR3 is TGTGCCAGCAGCTTGGTGAGAGGGGACAGGGTTAACACCGGGGAGCTGTTTTTT. Translating gives CASSLVRGDRVNTGELFF.

J is TRBJ1-4 and V is TRBV5-4; TRBD1 agrees at 12 bases. Trimming at V came to 1 base and at J to 7 bases, leaving 2 bases not matched to a gene. The germline V gene has CDR1 SGHNT and CDR2 YYREEE (reference sequence). The CDR3 has 15 amino acids. CDR3 in amino acids: CASSLLGQGAEKLFF. In DNA form, the CDR3 reads TGTGCCAGCAGCTTGTTGGGACAGGGGGCTGAAAAACTGTTTTTT.

CDR3: CASSFFDSANEKLFF. CDR3 nucleotides: TGTGCCAGCAGTTTTTTTGACAGTGCTAATGAAAAACTGTTTTTT. The V and J genes are TRBV27 and TRBJ1-4, with a tentative D call TRBD1 (5 bases). The CDR3 runs 15 residues. Germline lookup yields CDR1 MNHEY and CDR2 SMNVEV (reference sequence). Deletions cut 3 bases from V and 3 bases from J, with 11 bases between.

Only one count was recorded for this clone. The V gene is TRBV29-1, the J gene TRBJ2-7; the match to TRBD2 covers 8 bases. Germline V gene data show CDR1 as SQVTM and CDR2 as ANQGSEA. This CDR3 is built from 17 residues. V lost 7 bases to trimming and J lost 0 bases; unmatched junction nucleotides: 17. CDR3 protein: CSASSGAWGYSSYEQYF. The CDR3 region has the DNA TGCAGCGCTAGTAGCGGGGCCTGGGGTTATAGCTCCTACGAGCAGTACTTC.

J is TRBJ1-6 and V is TRBV7-6; a weak D match, TRBD1 (5 bases). Germline V lookup: CDR1 SGHVS, CDR2 FNYEAQ. V shed 2 bases and J shed 9 bases, with 20 bases lying between them. This CDR3 is 17 amino acids long. The CDR3 nucleotides read TGTGCCAGCAGCTTAACCCGGCCGGGGGGACCCCTTTCACCCCTCCACTTT. Amino acid sequence: CASSLTRPGGPLSPLHF.

V and J are TRBV5-6 and TRBJ2-7, with 8 bases identical to TRBD2. This CDR3 comprises 16 residues. Germline V gives CDR1 SGHDT, CDR2 YYEEEE. Losses at the gene ends were 0 bases for V and 3 bases for J; bases not matched to a gene: 8. CDR3 sequence: CASSLEISLAVYEQYF. DNA for the CDR3: TGTGCCAGCAGCTTGGAAATTTCACTAGCGGTCTACGAGCAGTACTTC.

This clone came up a few times. The V gene is TRBV27, the J gene TRBJ1-1; no definite D call. The CDR3 spans 16 residues. V was cut by 5 bases and J by 0 bases, with 16 bases left in between. Per germline, CDR1 MNHEY and CDR2 SMNVEV (reference sequence). CDR3 amino acids: CASSQLGGFLNTEAFF. DNA of the CDR3: TGTGCCAGCAGTCAACTAGGAGGTTTCCTGAACACTGAAGCTTTCTTT.

V and J are TRBV6-5 and TRBJ2-1; 10 nucleotides align to TRBD2. Looked up from germline, CDR1 is MNHEY and CDR2 is SVGAGI. The CDR3 length is 16 residues. The trim removed 4 bases at V and 2 bases at J, leaving 5 bases unmatched. The CDR3 DNA reads as TGTGCCAGCAGTTCCCTTAGCGGGAGGACCTACAATGAGCAGTTCTTC. It yields the protein CASSSLSGRTYNEQFF.

The rearrangement links TRBV11-3 to TRBJ2-3; D remains ambiguous. The germline V and J ends were trimmed by 1 base and 3 bases, with 20 bases remaining between them. Germline V lookup: CDR1 SGHNT, CDR2 YENEEA. CDR3 length equals 18 residues. The CDR3 sequence: CASSLGLALAETTDTQYF. Written as DNA, the CDR3 is TGTGCCAGCAGCTTAGGGTTGGCGTTAGCAGAAACTACAGATACGCAGTATTTT.

V gene TRBV5-1 combines with J gene TRBJ2-6; D may be TRBD1 (6 bases). The CDR3 extends over 16 amino acids. V was shortened by 0 bases and J by 2 bases, with 9 bases between the two germline ends. Germline V lookup: CDR1 SGHRS, CDR2 YFSETQ. The CDR3 protein is CASSLDHRAGANVLTF. The CDR3 coding sequence is TGCGCCAGCAGCTTGGACCACAGGGCTGGGGCCAACGTCCTGACTTTC.

This chain links TRBV27 with TRBJ2-1, with D perhaps TRBD1 (6 bases). The CDR3 covers 13 residues. Between the trimmed V and J ends, which lost 6 bases and 6 bases, there was a span of 12 bases. Germline V CDR1 and CDR2: MNHEY, SMNVEV (reference sequence). The CDR3 sequence is CASREQGINEQFF. The CDR3 DNA follows: TGTGCCAGCAGGGAACAGGGCATCAATGAGCAGTTCTTC.

This sequence joins TRBV5-1 and TRBJ2-3; 12 nucleotides align to TRBD2. The CDR3 covers 17 residues. CDR1 and CDR2 (germline): SGHRS, YFSETQ. Unmatched junction bases numbered 4, after V lost 0 bases and J lost 2 bases. The CDR3 DNA sequence: TGCGCCAGCAGCTTGGTACTAGCGGGGGGCCCCACAGATACGCAGTATTTT. The encoded protein is CASSLVLAGGPTDTQYF.

CDR3 residues: CASSPNRGGSYNEQFF. Written as DNA, the CDR3 is TGTGCCAGCTCACCCAACAGGGGGGGCTCCTACAATGAGCAGTTCTTC. The chain carries TRBV18 and TRBJ2-1, with D possibly matching TRBD1 (8 bases). Per the germline V gene, CDR1 is KGHSH and CDR2 is LQKENI. V was trimmed by 3 bases and J by 0 bases, leaving 12 bases between them. This CDR3 has 16 residues.

This clone occurred a few times. V gene TRBV7-9 combines with J gene TRBJ2-3, with no clear D. V was trimmed by 5 bases and J by 3 bases, leaving 18 bases between them. This CDR3 is 16 amino acids long. CDR1 is SEHNR and CDR2 is FQNEAQ in the germline V gene (reference sequence). CDR3 bases: TGTGCCAGCAGCCCCCGGAGACCTGGTGGTACAGATACGCAGTATTTT. Its protein product is CASSPRRPGGTDTQYF.

The chain employs TRBV6-5 and TRBJ2-7; possible D gene TRBD1, 6 bases. Trimming took 6 bases from V and 4 from J, leaving 16 bases between them. The germline V gene encodes CDR1 MNHEY and CDR2 SVGAGI. The CDR3 consists of 14 residues. CDR3 nucleotide sequence: TGTGCCAGCAGCCCTGACAGGTGGGGATACGAGCAGTACTTC. Encoded protein: CASSPDRWGYEQYF.

The chain employs TRBV5-8 and TRBJ1-3, with D maybe TRBD1 (5 bases). V lost 0 bases, J lost 4 bases, and 8 bases lay in between. Germline lookup yields CDR1 SGHTS and CDR2 YDEGEE. The CDR3 contains 14 residues. The CDR3 DNA follows: TGTGCCAGCAGCTTGGCAGGGAGGGGAAACACCATATATTTT. Translated: CASSLAGRGNTIYF. Full variable domain (outside the CDR3, taken from reference TRBV5-8 and TRBJ1-3): EAGVTQSPTHLIKTRGQQATLRCSPISGHTSVYWYQQALGLGLQFLLWYDEGEERNRGNFPPRFSGRQFPNYSSELNVNALELEDSALYLCASSLAGRGNTIYFGEGSWLTVV.

The chain employs TRBV6-6 and TRBJ2-1; TRBD1 might be the D (6 bases). The CDR3 loop spans 16 amino acids. Between the trimmed V and J ends, which lost 4 bases and 6 bases, there was a span of 19 bases. Germline-derived CDR1 and CDR2 are MNHNY and SVGAGI (reference sequence). The CDR3 region is CASSSSAGARSNEQFF. CDR3 sequence (DNA): TGTGCCAGCAGTTCATCGGCAGGGGCGAGGAGCAATGAGCAGTTCTTC.

The chain couples TRBV5-6 to TRBJ1-6; TRBD1 is a possible D gene (5 bases). V was pared by 3 bases and J by 7 bases, with 8 bases between. Germline V CDR1 and CDR2: SGHDT, YYEEEE. The CDR3 runs to 13 residues. CDR3 protein: CASSWGVNSPLHF. CDR3 nucleotide sequence: TGTGCCAGCAGCTGGGGGGTGAATTCACCCCTCCACTTT.